The source of this T cell receptor (beta chain) is a study of T-cell memory formation after mild COVID-19. Study overall: Largely donor-specific sequence clusters came from two donors.

Germline lookup yields CDR1 MNHEY and CDR2 SVGEGT. The CDR3 has 14 residues. Between the trimmed V and J ends, which lost 0 bases and 8 bases, there was a span of 11 bases. Each CDR3 protein gets one entry after TCRdb re-called the 5' RACE reads with MiXCR. The sample holds approximately 300,000 distinct CDR3 sequences, more than 15% seen once. This sequence originates from a young man who had mild COVID-19 (a few samples of this study predate the infection). Cell type and time point are not known. The chain carries TRBV6-2 or TRBV6-3 and TRBJ2-1; D call uncertain. Sequenced: PBMCs or a T cell subset sorted from them (not recorded which). CDR3 amino acids: CASSYSSVWDEQFF. DNA for the CDR3: TGTGCCAGCAGTTACTCTTCCGTATGGGATGAGCAGTTCTTC.